The clone carrying this T cell receptor (beta chain) was seen ten or more times. The data derive from a study of T cells in Graves' hyperthyroidism and ophthalmopathy. The CDR3 is made up of 13 amino acids. CDR1 is SGHTA, CDR2 FQGTGA, per germline. V shed 3 bases and J shed 1 base, with 6 bases lying between them. Regions amplified from RNA transcripts were the TCR beta CDR3 regions. When the TCR CDR3 underwent first-round RT-PCR, the HTBI primer set was used. From the multiplex PCR reads, TCRdb called clonotypes with MiXCR, one entry per CDR3 protein. Of 370,000 or so distinct CDR3 sequences listed, about 25% are singletons.

The gene calls are TRBV7-3 and TRBJ2-5, with unresolved D. The source material was blood. This clonotype was obtained from a man in his forties or fifties with Graves' hyperthyroidism. CDR3: CASSLRFQETQYF. The CDR3 DNA follows: TGTGCCAGCAGCTTGCGGTTCCAAGAGACCCAGTACTTC.